Below, 20 T cell receptor beta chains from the same sample are listed, as sequenced in a study of blood T cell repertoires in COVID-19. Produced via immunoSEQ multiplex PCR; TCRdb's table is partial and in-frame only. In the table there are roughly 270,000 clones, 65% to 90% of which are singletons. The sequenced sample consisted of peripheral blood. Receptors were obtained from a man aged 50 or older with active or convalescent COVID-19.

The chain has TRBV5-6 and TRBJ2-5, with D tentatively TRBD2 (6 bases). In germline, CDR1 is SGHDT, CDR2 YYEEEE. V was trimmed by 3 bases and J by 4 bases, leaving 13 bases between them. The CDR3 contains 14 residues. The CDR3 nucleotides are TGTGCCAGCAGCTCCCTAGCGACGACAGAGACCCAGTACTTC. Amino acids: CASSSLATTETQYF.

The chain is built from TRBV2 and TRBJ1-4; the D gene is possibly TRBD1 (5 bases). V was cut by 10 bases and J by 4 bases, with 16 bases left in between. This CDR3 region has 14 residues. Germline assignment: CDR1 SNHLY and CDR2 FYNNEI. The CDR3 spells CATLGGEINEKLFF. In nucleotides, the CDR3 is TGTGCCACCCTGGGGGGGGAGATTAATGAAAAACTGTTTTTT.

The chain links TRBV9 to TRBJ1-5; tentatively, D is TRBD1 (6 bases). V was cut by 3 bases and J by 3 bases, with 13 bases left in between. The germline CDR1 and CDR2 sequences are SGDLS and YYNGEE. The CDR3 covers 15 residues. The CDR3 protein is CASSEGGDTNQPQHF. The CDR3 DNA follows: TGTGCCAGCAGCGAGGGGGGGGACACCAATCAGCCCCAGCATTTT.

The chain carries TRBV5-6 and TRBJ2-7; 8 nucleotides line up with TRBD2. Germline CDR1 SGHDT, CDR2 YYEEEE. Losses at the gene ends were 2 bases for V and 4 bases for J; bases not matched to a gene: 14. There are 17 residues in the CDR3. The CDR3 reads CASSFLSFSGTLYEQYF. CDR3 in DNA: TGTGCCAGCAGCTTTTTGTCCTTTAGCGGGACCCTATACGAGCAGTACTTC.

The J gene is TRBJ2-1, the V gene TRBV9; the D gene is possibly TRBD2 (6 bases). CDR3 size: 15 residues. In germline, CDR1 is SGDLS, CDR2 YYNGEE. V gave up 4 bases and J gave up 7 bases, with 18 bases separating them. The DNA of the CDR3 is TGTGCCAGCAGCTTACGGGACTTACCGAATAATGAGCAGTTCTTC. Translation: CASSLRDLPNNEQFF.

The chain links TRBV9 to TRBJ2-2; 8 positions match TRBD1. CDR3 size: 17 residues. J gave up 4 bases and V 4 bases, and 12 bases lay outside the gene matches. The germline gives CDR1 SGDLS, CDR2 YYNGEE. The CDR3 DNA is TGTGCCAGCAGCTTCCCCCGGGACAGGCCCAGCACCGGGGAGCTGTTTTTT. Its translation: CASSFPRDRPSTGELFF.

V and J are TRBV5-8 and TRBJ2-3; D possibly corresponds to TRBD2 (6 bases). The V end lost 2 bases, the J end lost 1 base, and 11 bases lay between the germline ends. Germline-derived CDR1 and CDR2 are SGHTS and YDEGEE. The CDR3 totals 15 residues. The chain's CDR3 is CASSLGGRGTDTQYF. The CDR3 nucleotides are TGTGCCAGCAGCTTAGGAGGGCGCGGCACAGATACGCAGTATTTT.

The chain recombines TRBV6-1 with TRBJ1-4; D is unresolved. Looked up from germline, CDR1 is MNHNS and CDR2 is SASEGT. With 3 bases removed from V and 10 bases from J, the gap between germline ends came to 6 bases. The CDR3 consists of 11 residues. CDR3 in DNA: TGTGCCAGCAGTGACAGTGGAAAACTGTTTTTT. It translates to CASSDSGKLFF.

This rearrangement joins TRBV6-1 to TRBJ1-3; D not resolved. The CDR3 consists of 14 residues. V was cut by 1 base and J by 2 bases, with 6 bases left in between. Germline values: CDR1 MNHNS, CDR2 SASEGT. CDR3 amino acids: CASSEVGTGNTIYF. CDR3 sequence (DNA): TGTGCCAGCAGTGAAGTTGGCACTGGAAACACCATATATTTT.

This clone was recorded once. V gene TRBV2 combines with J gene TRBJ2-7; 7 positions match TRBD1. Germline CDR1 reads SNHLY; CDR2 reads FYNNEI. The V gene end was trimmed by 6 bases and the J gene end by 6 bases; junction bases not matched to a gene: 5. There are 12 residues in the CDR3. The CDR3 sequence is CASSPTGIEQYF. CDR3 coding DNA: TGTGCCAGCAGCCCGACAGGGATCGAGCAGTACTTC. Drawing the rest from reference TRBV2 and TRBJ2-7, the complete variable domain is EPEVTQTPSHQVTQMGQEVILRCVPISNHLYFYWYRQILGQKVEFLVSFYNNEISEKSEIFDDQFSVERPDGSNFTLKIRSTKLEDSAMYFCASSPTGIEQYFGPGTRLTVT.

The V call is TRBV28, the J call TRBJ2-3; TRBD2 aligns across 8 bases. CDR1 and CDR2 from the germline V gene are MDHEN and SYDVKM. The CDR3 length is 13 residues. V lost 8 bases to trimming and J lost 2 bases; unmatched junction nucleotides: 3. The CDR3 sequence: CASSGLDTDTQYF. CDR3 in DNA: TGTGCCAGCTCGGGACTAGACACAGATACGCAGTATTTT.

This chain joins TRBV28 and TRBJ1-4, with TRBD1 as a possible D gene (6 bases). Germline V CDR1 and CDR2: MDHEN, SYDVKM. Trimming shortened V by 4 bases and J by 7 bases, and 16 bases separated the two germline ends. The CDR3 sequence is 15 residues long. The CDR3 coding sequence is TGTGCCAGCAGTTCCTACAGGGTGATAGGTGAAAAACTGTTTTTT. This translates into CASSSYRVIGEKLFF.

As regards this clone: This sample includes further DNA sequences coding for the same CDR3. The chain couples TRBV19 to TRBJ1-1, with a possible D match to TRBD1 (6 bases). This CDR3 spans 14 amino acids. The germline CDR1 and CDR2 sequences are LNHDA and SQIVND (reference sequence). Trimming pared 5 bases from V and 2 bases from J, leaving 12 bases between. CDR3 coding DNA: TGTGCCAGTAGTTCCGGGACAACTAACACTGAAGCTTTCTTT. Translated, it gives CASSSGTTNTEAFF.

The chain uses TRBV4-1 and TRBJ2-7, with a possible D match to TRBD1 (5 bases). The V and J ends lost 3 bases and 5 bases respectively, with 14 bases between them. Germline V gene sequence: CDR1 MGHRA, CDR2 YSYEKL. The CDR3 is made up of 14 amino acids. The CDR3 nucleotides are TGCGCCAGCAGCCATACGCCCCAGGGTAACGAGCAGTACTTC. Translating it yields CASSHTPQGNEQYF.

The chain combines TRBV2 with TRBJ1-6; the D gene is possibly TRBD1 (5 bases). CDR1 is SNHLY and CDR2 is FYNNEI in the germline V gene. V lost 7 bases and J 9 bases, leaving 13 bases between the germline ends. The CDR3 consists of 13 residues. The CDR3 region has the DNA TGTGCCAGCACGCCGGGGGGGAGTTCACCCCTCCACTTT. As protein: CASTPGGSSPLHF.

V and J are TRBV11-2 and TRBJ1-3; D unresolved. CDR3 length equals 15 residues. V lost 2 bases and J lost 0, with 8 bases in between. CDR1 and CDR2 (germline): SGHAT, FQNNGV. The CDR3 here is CASSLIPYSGNTIYF. The CDR3 DNA follows: TGTGCCAGCAGCTTAATCCCCTACTCTGGAAACACCATATATTTT.

This rearrangement joins TRBV5-1 to TRBJ2-5, with D unresolved. The CDR3 consists of 12 residues. Germline V CDR1 and CDR2: SGHRS, YFSETQ. V shed 0 bases and J shed 5 bases, with 5 bases lying between them. In DNA, the CDR3 is TGCGCCAGCAGCTTGGCCCAGGAGACCCAGTACTTC. Protein: CASSLAQETQYF. The full variable domain, its missing parts supplied by reference TRBV5-1 and TRBJ2-5, is KAGVTQTPRYLIKTRGQQVTLSCSPISGHRSVSWYQQTPGQGLQFLFEYFSETQRNKGNFPGRFSGRQFSNSRSEMNVSTLELGDSALYLCASSLAQETQYFGPGTRLLVL.

The chain carries TRBV7-8 and TRBJ1-5, with a tentative D call TRBD1 (6 bases). The germline V gene has CDR1 SGHVS and CDR2 FQNEAQ. CDR3 size: 12 residues. The V end lost 7 bases, the J end lost 5 bases, and 9 bases lay between the germline ends. CDR3 protein: CASTAGDQPQHF. CDR3 nucleotides: TGTGCCAGCACCGCAGGGGATCAGCCCCAGCATTTT.

This chain links TRBV4-3 with TRBJ1-1; 7 bases line up with TRBD1. With 7 bases clipped from V and 3 bases from J, the junction kept 17 bases outside the gene matches. CDR1 and CDR2 from the germline V gene are LGHNA and YSLEER. This CDR3 is 17 amino acids long. The CDR3 DNA reads as TGCGCCAGCACCACCGGAACTAGACAGGGTCGGGACACTGAAGCTTTCTTT. This encodes CASTTGTRQGRDTEAFF.

V gene TRBV7-8 combines with J gene TRBJ1-5; possibly TRBD1 for D (5 bases). The CDR3 is 15 amino acids. V dropped 4 bases and J dropped 4 bases, with 14 bases sitting between them. Germline CDR1 is SGHVS and CDR2 is FQNEAQ. The CDR3 protein is CASSYLRGPNQPQHF. The CDR3 bases are TGTGCCAGCAGCTACCTTAGGGGTCCTAATCAGCCCCAGCATTTT.